This TCR beta chain originates from a study of blood T cell repertoires in COVID-19. Study background: Nucleic acid was either cDNA or gDNA, and it came from T cells, B-cell-depleted T cells, or PBMCs.

Only one count was recorded for this clone. There are 16 residues in the CDR3. From germline, CDR1 is SGHRS and CDR2 YFSETQ. V was clipped by 4 bases and J by 4 bases, with 18 bases between them. Some clones are missing from TCRdb's copy, which holds only in-frame ones; the method was immunoSEQ multiplex PCR. The sample includes under 500,000 clones, 70% to 90% of them seen just once. This receptor was taken from a woman aged 18-30 years with acute COVID-19. This chain connects TRBV5-1 to TRBJ2-1; D is unclear. The sample consisted of PBMCs or T cells enriched from blood (not recorded which). The CDR3 nucleotides read TGCGCCAGCAGCCAGGCCTCGCAGTTTTTATACAATGAGCAGTTCTTC. Its protein product is CASSQASQFLYNEQFF.